Presented here are 9 T cell receptor beta chains from one specimen sequenced in a study of response to subunit inactivated influenza vaccine. TCRdb used MiXCR to reprocess the RT-PCR reads, holding one entry per CDR3 protein. The sample yields roughly 630,000 distinct CDR3 sequences, roughly 15% seen once. The sample was PBMCs from blood, taken roughly 2 weeks before vaccination. The receptors originated from a man aged 45-65 years who received an inactivated influenza vaccine.

This clonotype has more than one count but fewer than ten. The V and J genes are TRBV18 and TRBJ1-1; D is unclear. V was trimmed by 3 bases and J by 2 bases, leaving 13 bases between them. Germline V lookup: CDR1 KGHSH, CDR2 LQKENI. The length of the CDR3 is 15 residues. The CDR3 spells CASSPQFQSNTEAFF. CDR3 DNA: TGTGCCAGCTCACCTCAGTTCCAGTCCAACACTGAAGCTTTCTTT.

Ten or more counts support this clonotype. This sequence joins TRBV5-1 and TRBJ2-5; possible D gene TRBD1, 6 bases. V gave up 6 bases and J gave up 5 bases, with 14 bases separating them. Germline V gene data show CDR1 as SGHRS and CDR2 as YFSETQ. The CDR3 consists of 13 residues. The CDR3 spells CASTIQGTETQYF. CDR3 DNA: TGCGCCAGCACTATTCAGGGGACCGAGACCCAGTACTTC.

A few counts support this clonotype. The chain carries TRBV5-1 and TRBJ2-2; tentatively, D is TRBD1 (5 bases). The CDR3 is 15 residues long. Germline V gives CDR1 SGHRS, CDR2 YFSETQ. Trimming took off 0 bases at V and 3 bases at J, with 9 bases between the two ends. CDR3 coding DNA: TGCGCCAGCAGCTTGGACAGGCCGGACACCGGGGAGCTGTTTTTT. It codes for CASSLDRPDTGELFF.

The V and J genes are TRBV7-2 and TRBJ2-1; the D gene is possibly TRBD1 (5 bases). Trimming cost V 4 bases and J 5 bases, with 21 bases left between them. The CDR3 spans 17 residues. Germline CDR1 is SGHTA and CDR2 is FQGNSA. As DNA, the CDR3 is TGTGCCAGCAGCTCCGAACCCCAGGGTTGGTGGCACAATGAGCAGTTCTTC. Residues: CASSSEPQGWWHNEQFF.

The V gene is TRBV4-3, the J gene TRBJ2-7, with D possibly TRBD2 on 5 matching bases. From germline, CDR1 is LGHNA and CDR2 YSLEER. The V gene lost 0 bases and the J gene lost 4 bases, with 13 bases spanning the gap. The CDR3 consists of 15 residues. The CDR3 DNA sequence: TGCGCCAGCAGCCAAGAGGGGATTGGGGAGTACGAGCAGTACTTC. Translation: CASSQEGIGEYEQYF.

This clonotype showed up many times. V and J are TRBV5-1 and TRBJ2-3, with 7 bases aligning to TRBD1. J was trimmed by 7 bases and V by 4 bases; bases with no gene match: 12. Germline V gene lookup returns CDR1 SGHRS and CDR2 YFSETQ. The CDR3 sequence is 15 residues long. CDR3 sequence: CASSLEMTGLNTQYF. CDR3 bases: TGCGCCAGCAGCCTGGAGATGACAGGGTTAAATACGCAGTATTTT. The full variable domain, completed using reference TRBV5-1 and TRBJ2-3, is KAGVTQTPRYLIKTRGQQVTLSCSPISGHRSVSWYQQTPGQGLQFLFEYFSETQRNKGNFPGRFSGRQFSNSRSEMNVSTLELGDSALYLCASSLEMTGLNTQYFGPGTRLTVL.

The V call is TRBV18, the J call TRBJ2-1, with D unresolved. Per germline, CDR1 KGHSH and CDR2 LQKENI. There are 15 residues in the CDR3. V was pared by 2 bases and J by 6 bases, with 14 bases between. The CDR3 DNA follows: TGTGCCAGCTCACCAGAACTAAAGGACGGCAATGAGCAGTTCTTC. Its translation: CASSPELKDGNEQFF.

The CDR3 here is CSAPDRETQYF. CDR3 DNA: TGCAGTGCTCCCGACAGAGAGACCCAGTACTTC. This chain links TRBV20-1 with TRBJ2-5, with D perhaps TRBD1 (5 bases). V lost 5 bases and J lost 4, with 8 bases in between. This CDR3 is built from 11 residues. Germline CDR1 DFQATT, CDR2 SNEGSKA (reference sequence).

The chain is built from TRBV28 and TRBJ2-1; D perhaps matches TRBD1 (6 bases). This CDR3 spans 15 amino acids. Looked up from germline, CDR1 is MDHEN and CDR2 is SYDVKM. V was trimmed by 6 bases and J by 3 bases, leaving 15 bases between them. DNA of the CDR3: TGTGCCAGCAGCCCCCTATGGGACATCTACAATGAGCAGTTCTTC. Residues: CASSPLWDIYNEQFF.